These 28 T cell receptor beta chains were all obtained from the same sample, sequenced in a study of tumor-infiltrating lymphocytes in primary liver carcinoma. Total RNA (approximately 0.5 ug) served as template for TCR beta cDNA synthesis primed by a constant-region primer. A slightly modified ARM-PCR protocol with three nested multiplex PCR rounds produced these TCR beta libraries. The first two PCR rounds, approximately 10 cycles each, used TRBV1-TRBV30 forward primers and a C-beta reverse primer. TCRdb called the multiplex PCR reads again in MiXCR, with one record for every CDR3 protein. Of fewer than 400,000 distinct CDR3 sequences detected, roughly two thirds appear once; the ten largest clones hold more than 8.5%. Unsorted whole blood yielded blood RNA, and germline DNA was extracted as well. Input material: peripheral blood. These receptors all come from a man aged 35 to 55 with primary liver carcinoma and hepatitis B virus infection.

CDR3 sequence (DNA): TGTGGCATCAGTTTAAGAGCCGAGCAGTACTTC. Translation gives CGISLRAEQYF. The chain uses TRBV12-3 or TRBV12-4 and TRBJ2-7; no clear D. This CDR3 has 11 amino acids.

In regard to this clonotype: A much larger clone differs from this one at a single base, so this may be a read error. This CDR3 reads CVSRVQGDYEQYF. CDR3 DNA sequence: TGTGTCAGCAGGGTTCAGGGAGACTACGAGCAGTACTTC. The chain links TRBV12-3 or TRBV12-4 to TRBJ2-7; D may match TRBD1 or TRBD2 (5 bases each). This CDR3 is built from 13 residues.

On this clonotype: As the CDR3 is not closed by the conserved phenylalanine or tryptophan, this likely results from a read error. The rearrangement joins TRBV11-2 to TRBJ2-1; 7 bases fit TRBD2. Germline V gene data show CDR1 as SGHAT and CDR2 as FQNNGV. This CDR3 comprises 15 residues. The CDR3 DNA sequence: TGTGCCAGCAGCCCGCGAGGTGGGGACTACAATAAGCAGTTCTTA. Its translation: CASSPRGGDYNKQFL.

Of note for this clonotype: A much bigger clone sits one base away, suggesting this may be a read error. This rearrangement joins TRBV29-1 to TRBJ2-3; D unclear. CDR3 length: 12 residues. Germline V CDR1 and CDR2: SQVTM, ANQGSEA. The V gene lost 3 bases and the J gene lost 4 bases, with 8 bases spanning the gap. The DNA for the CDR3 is TGCAGCGTTGAGATAGAGTCAGATACGCAGTATTTT. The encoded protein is CSVEIESDTQYF.

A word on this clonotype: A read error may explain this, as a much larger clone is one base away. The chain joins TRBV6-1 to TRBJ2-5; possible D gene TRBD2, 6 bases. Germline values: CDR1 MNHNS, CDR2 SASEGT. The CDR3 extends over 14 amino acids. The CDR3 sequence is CASSGLRLEETPYF. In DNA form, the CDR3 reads TGTGCCAGCAGTGGATTGCGACTAGAAGAGACCCCGTACTTC.

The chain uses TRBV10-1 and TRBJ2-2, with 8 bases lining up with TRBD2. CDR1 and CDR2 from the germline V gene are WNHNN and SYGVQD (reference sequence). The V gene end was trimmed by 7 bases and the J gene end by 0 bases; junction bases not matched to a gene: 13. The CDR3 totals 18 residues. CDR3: CASIRLASAPTNTGELFF. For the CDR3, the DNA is TGCGCCAGCATCAGACTAGCGTCAGCCCCTACGAACACCGGGGAGCTGTTTTTT.

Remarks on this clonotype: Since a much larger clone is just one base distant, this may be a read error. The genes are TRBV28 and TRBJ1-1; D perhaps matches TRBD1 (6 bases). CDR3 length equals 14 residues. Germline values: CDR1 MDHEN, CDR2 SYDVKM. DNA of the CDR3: TGTACCAGCAGTTCCCCGGGACAGAACACTGAAGCTTTCTTT. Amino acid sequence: CTSSSPGQNTEAFF.

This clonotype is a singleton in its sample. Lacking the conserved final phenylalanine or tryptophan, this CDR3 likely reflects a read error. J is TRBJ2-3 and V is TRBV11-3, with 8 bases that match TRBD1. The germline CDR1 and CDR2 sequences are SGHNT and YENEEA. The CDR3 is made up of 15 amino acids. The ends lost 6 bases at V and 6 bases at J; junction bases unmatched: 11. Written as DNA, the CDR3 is TGTGCCAGCAGTTCCGGGGCAGGGGGCTTGGATACGCAGTATTAT. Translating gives CASSSGAGGLDTQYY.

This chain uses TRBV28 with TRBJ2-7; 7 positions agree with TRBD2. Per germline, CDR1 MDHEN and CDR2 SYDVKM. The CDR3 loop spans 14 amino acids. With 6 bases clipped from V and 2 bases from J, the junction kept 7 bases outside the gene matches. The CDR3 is CASRTTGLPYEQYF. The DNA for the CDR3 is TGTGCCAGCAGAACCACGGGACTACCCTACGAGCAGTACTTC.

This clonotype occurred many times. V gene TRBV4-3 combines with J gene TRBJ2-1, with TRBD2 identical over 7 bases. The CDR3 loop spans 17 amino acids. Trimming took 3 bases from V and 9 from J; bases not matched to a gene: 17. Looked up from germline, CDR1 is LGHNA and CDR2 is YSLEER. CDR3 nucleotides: TGCGCCAGCAGCCAGTCGGCGGGAGCGATAGAGGTTGGTGAGCAGTTCTTC. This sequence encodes CASSQSAGAIEVGEQFF.

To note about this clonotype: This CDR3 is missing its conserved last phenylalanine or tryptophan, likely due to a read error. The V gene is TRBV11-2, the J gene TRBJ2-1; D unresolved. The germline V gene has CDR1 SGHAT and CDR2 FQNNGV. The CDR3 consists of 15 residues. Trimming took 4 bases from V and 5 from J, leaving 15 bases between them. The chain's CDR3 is CASSYRSGMNNEQFL. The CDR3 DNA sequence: TGTGCCAGCAGCTATCGCTCGGGTATGAACAATGAGCAGTTCCTC.

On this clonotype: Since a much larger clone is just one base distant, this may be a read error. The chain's CDR3 is CASSFGTSRFF. For the CDR3, the DNA is TGTGCCAGCAGTTTCGGGACTAGCAGGTTCTTC. The V call is TRBV11-2, the J call TRBJ2-1; 9 positions agree with TRBD2. In germline, CDR1 is SGHAT, CDR2 FQNNGV. This CDR3 region has 11 residues. Losses at the gene ends were 6 bases for V and 15 bases for J; bases not matched to a gene: 6.

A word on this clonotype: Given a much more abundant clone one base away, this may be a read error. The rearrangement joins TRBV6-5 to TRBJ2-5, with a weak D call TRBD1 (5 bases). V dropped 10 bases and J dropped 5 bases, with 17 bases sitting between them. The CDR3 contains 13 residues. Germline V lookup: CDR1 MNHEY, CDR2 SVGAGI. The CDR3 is CAIRARALETQYF. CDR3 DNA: TGTGCCATCAGGGCCAGGGCTTTGGAGACCCAGTACTTC.

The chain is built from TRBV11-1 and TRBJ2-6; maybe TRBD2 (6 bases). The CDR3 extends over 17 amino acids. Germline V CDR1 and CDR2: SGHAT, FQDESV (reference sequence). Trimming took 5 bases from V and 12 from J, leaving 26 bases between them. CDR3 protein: CASSLSGRTTGVSVLTF. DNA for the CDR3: TGTGCCAGCAGCCTGTCGGGGCGGACAACGGGGGTCAGCGTCCTGACTTTC.

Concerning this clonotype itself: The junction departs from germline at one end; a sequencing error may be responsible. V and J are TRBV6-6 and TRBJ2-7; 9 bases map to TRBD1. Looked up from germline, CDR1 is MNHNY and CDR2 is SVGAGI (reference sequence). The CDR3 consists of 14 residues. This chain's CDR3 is CASRPGQGLYEQYF. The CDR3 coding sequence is TGTGCCAGCAGACCGGGACAGGGACTCTACGAGCAATACTTC.

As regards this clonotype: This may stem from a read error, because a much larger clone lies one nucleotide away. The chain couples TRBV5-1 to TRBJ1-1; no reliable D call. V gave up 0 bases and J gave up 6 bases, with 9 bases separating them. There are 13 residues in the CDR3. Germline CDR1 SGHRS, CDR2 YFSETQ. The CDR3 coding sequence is TGCGCCAGCAGCTTGGATACAGACGCTGAAGCTTTCTTT. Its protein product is CASSLDTDAEAFF.

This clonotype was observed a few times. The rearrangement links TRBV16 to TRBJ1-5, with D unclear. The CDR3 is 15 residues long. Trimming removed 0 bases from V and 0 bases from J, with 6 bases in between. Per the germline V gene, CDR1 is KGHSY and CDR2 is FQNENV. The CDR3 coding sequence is TGTGCCAGCAGCCAATCGAGACATAGCAATCAGCCCCAGCATTTT. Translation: CASSQSRHSNQPQHF.

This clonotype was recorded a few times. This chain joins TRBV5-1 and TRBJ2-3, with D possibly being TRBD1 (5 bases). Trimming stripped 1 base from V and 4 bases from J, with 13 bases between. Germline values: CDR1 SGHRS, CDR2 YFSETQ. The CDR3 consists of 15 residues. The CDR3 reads CASSLMGQDADTQYF. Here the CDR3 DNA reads TGCGCCAGCAGCTTGATGGGGCAGGACGCAGATACGCAGTATTTT.

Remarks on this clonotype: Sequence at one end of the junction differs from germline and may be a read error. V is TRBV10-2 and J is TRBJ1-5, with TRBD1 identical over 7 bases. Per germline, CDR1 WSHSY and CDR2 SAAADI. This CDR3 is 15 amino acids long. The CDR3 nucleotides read TGCGCCAACAGTCCCCAGGGGGTTGTCGATCAGCCCCAGCATTTT. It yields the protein CANSPQGVVDQPQHF.

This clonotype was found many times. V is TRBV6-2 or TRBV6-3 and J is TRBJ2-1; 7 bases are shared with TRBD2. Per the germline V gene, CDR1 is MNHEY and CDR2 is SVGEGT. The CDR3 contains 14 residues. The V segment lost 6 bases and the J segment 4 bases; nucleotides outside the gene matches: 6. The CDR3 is CASSLRDYYNEQFF. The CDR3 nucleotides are TGTGCCAGCAGCCTCCGGGACTATTACAATGAGCAGTTCTTC.

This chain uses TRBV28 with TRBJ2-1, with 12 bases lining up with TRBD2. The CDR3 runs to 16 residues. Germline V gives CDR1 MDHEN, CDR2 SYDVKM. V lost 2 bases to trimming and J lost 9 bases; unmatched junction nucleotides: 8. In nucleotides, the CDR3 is TGTGCCAGCAGTTTAGCGGGGACTAGCGGGCGGGGTGAGCAGTTCTTC. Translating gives CASSLAGTSGRGEQFF.

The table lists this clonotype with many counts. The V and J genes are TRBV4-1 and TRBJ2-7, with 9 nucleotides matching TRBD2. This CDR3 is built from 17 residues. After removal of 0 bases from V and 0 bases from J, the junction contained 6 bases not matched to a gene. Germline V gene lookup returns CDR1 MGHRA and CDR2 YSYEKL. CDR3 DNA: TGCGCCAGCAGCCAAGATATACTAGCGGGCAGCTCCTACGAGCAGTACTTC. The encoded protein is CASSQDILAGSSYEQYF.

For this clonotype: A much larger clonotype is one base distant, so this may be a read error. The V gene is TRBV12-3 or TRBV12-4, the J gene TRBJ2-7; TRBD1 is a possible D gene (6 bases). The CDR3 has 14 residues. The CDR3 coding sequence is TGTGCCAGCAGCCTGACAGGTCTCGAGGACGAGCGGTACTTC. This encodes CASSLTGLEDERYF.

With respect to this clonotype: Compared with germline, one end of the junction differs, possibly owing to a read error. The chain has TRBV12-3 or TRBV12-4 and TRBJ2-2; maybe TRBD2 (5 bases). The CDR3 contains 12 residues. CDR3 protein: CVSSFGPGELFF. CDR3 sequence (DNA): TGTGTCAGCAGTTTCGGTCCCGGGGAGCTGTTCTTT.

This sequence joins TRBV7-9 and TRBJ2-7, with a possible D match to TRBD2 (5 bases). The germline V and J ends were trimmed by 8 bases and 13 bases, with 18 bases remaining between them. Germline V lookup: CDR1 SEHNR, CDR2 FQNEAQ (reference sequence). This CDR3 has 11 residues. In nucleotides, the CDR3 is TGTGCCAGCGGAGGTTCCCACGATCACTACTTC. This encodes CASGGSHDHYF. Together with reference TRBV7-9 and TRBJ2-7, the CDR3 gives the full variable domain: DTGVSQNPRHKITKRGQNVTFRCDPISEHNRLYWYRQTLGQGPEFLTYFQNEAQLEKSRLLSDRFSAERPKGSFSTLEIQRTEQGDSAMYLCASGGSHDHYFGPGTRLTVT.

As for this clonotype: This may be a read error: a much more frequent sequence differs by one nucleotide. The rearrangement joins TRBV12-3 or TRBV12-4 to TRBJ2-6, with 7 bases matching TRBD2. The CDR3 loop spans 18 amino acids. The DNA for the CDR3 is TGTGCCAGCAGTTTGGTTAGCGGGTTAAACTCTGGGGCCGACGTCCTGACTTTC. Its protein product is CASSLVSGLNSGADVLTF.

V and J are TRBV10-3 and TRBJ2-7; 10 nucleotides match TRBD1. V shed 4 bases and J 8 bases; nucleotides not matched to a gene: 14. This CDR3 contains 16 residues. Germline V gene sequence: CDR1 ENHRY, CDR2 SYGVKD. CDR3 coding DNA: TGTGCCATCAGTGGACGTACCGGGACAGGGGAATACAAGCAGTACTTC. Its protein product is CAISGRTGTGEYKQYF.

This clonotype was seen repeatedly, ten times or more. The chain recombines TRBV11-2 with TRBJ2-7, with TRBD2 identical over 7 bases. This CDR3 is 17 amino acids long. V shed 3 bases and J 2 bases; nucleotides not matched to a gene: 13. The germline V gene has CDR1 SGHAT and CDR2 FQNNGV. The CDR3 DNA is TGTGCCAGCAGCTTGAGGGTTGGGGACTATCTTACCTACGAGCAGTACTTC. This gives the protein CASSLRVGDYLTYEQYF.